This T cell receptor (beta chain) was obtained from a study of blood T cell repertoires in COVID-19. As for the study in general: Sample material is recorded as cDNA or gDNA derived from T cells, B-cell-depleted T cells, or PBMCs.

Enrolled through a virtual design, the participants were between 18 and 89 years of age and came from some 25 US areas. Allocation to cohorts depended on clinical history reported by the participants. Two negative PCRs, clearance, or symptom resolution were required of recovered Cohort 3 donors. Germline values: CDR1 SGHTS, CDR2 YDEGEE. Deletions cut 2 bases from V and 4 bases from J, with 13 bases between. The CDR3 covers 16 residues. Data came from immunoSEQ multiplex PCR; TCRdb stores just in-frame clones and leaves some out. The table includes around 230,000 clones, around 89% detected once. The chain employs TRBV5-8 and TRBJ1-6; tentatively, D is TRBD1 (5 bases). The TCR originated in a woman aged 30 to 39 who had recovered from COVID-19. Specimen: PBMCs or T cells enriched from blood (not recorded which). The CDR3 coding sequence is TGTGCCAGCAGCTTATGGACATTCCCTTATAATTCACCCCTCCACTTT. This encodes CASSLWTFPYNSPLHF.